The 16 T cell receptor beta chains reported below all come from one sample, sequenced in a study of OX40 agonist ivuxolimab in advanced cancers. Assay used: immunoSEQ multiplex PCR; TCRdb lists only in-frame clones, some missing. Of 57,000 or so clones in the sample, approximately 86% were seen once. This specimen was CD4+ or CD8+ T cells sorted from blood, taken in a trial of the OX40 agonist ivuxolimab. The receptors shown here come from an adult with an advanced solid tumor such as melanoma, head and neck, liver or kidney cancer.

The J gene is TRBJ1-6, the V gene TRBV19; D possibly corresponds to TRBD1 (6 bases). Deletions cut 6 bases from V and 9 bases from J, with 12 bases between. Per the germline V gene, CDR1 is LNHDA and CDR2 is SQIVND (reference sequence). This CDR3 comprises 13 residues. CDR3 DNA: TGTGCCAGTAGGTCGGAGGGGGTTTCACCCCTCCACTTT. Residues: CASRSEGVSPLHF.

The chain is built from TRBV7-9 and TRBJ2-7, with no clear D. Looked up from germline, CDR1 is SEHNR and CDR2 is FQNEAQ (reference sequence). V was trimmed by 5 bases and J by 0 bases, leaving 8 bases between them. The CDR3 is 13 residues long. The CDR3 protein is CASSPKSSYEQYF. CDR3 DNA: TGTGCCAGCAGCCCCAAGAGCTCCTACGAGCAGTACTTC.

The rearrangement joins TRBV18 to TRBJ2-3, with 8 bases identical to TRBD1. V lost 4 bases and J lost 1; bases outside the gene matches: 10. CDR1 and CDR2 (germline): KGHSH, LQKENI. The CDR3 is 17 amino acids. CDR3 amino acids: CASSRQSGGMGTDTQYF. For the CDR3, the DNA is TGTGCCAGCTCACGGCAGTCAGGGGGCATGGGCACAGATACGCAGTATTTT. Supplemented by reference TRBV18 and TRBJ2-3, the full variable domain reads NAGVMQNPRHLVRRRGQEARLRCSPMKGHSHVYWYRQLPEEGLKFMVYLQKENIIDESGMPKERFSAEFPKEGPSILRIQQVVRGDSAAYFCASSRQSGGMGTDTQYFGPGTRLTVL.

The chain links TRBV18 to TRBJ1-1; 7 bases match TRBD1. This CDR3 comprises 14 residues. CDR1 and CDR2 (germline): KGHSH, LQKENI. Germline trimming cut 4 bases from V and 3 bases from J; bases unmatched to any gene: 5. The CDR3 region has the DNA TGTGCCAGCTCACAGAGGGGGCGGGACACTGAAGCTTTCTTT. Protein: CASSQRGRDTEAFF.

The chain recombines TRBV6-1 with TRBJ1-5, with TRBD1 matching 7 bases. Looked up from germline, CDR1 is MNHNS and CDR2 is SASEGT. The trim removed 6 bases at V and 6 bases at J, leaving 2 bases unmatched. The CDR3 runs to 12 residues. CDR3 loop: CASRTGAQPQHF. As DNA, the CDR3 is TGTGCCAGCAGAACAGGGGCTCAGCCCCAGCATTTT.

This rearrangement joins TRBV21-1 to TRBJ2-5; whether TRBD1, the table's D call, matches the DNA was not checked. TRBV21-1 is given as a pseudogene. The CDR3 contains 14 residues. This chain's CDR3 is CASSKDAGWETQYF. CDR3 bases: TGTGCCAGCAGCAAAGACGCAGGGTGGGAGACCCAGTACTTC.

The rearrangement links TRBV7-2 to TRBJ2-5; D is possibly TRBD1 or TRBD2 (6 bases each). The CDR3 has 15 residues. CDR1 SGHTA and CDR2 FQGNSA come from the germline V gene. Trimming pared 3 bases from V and 0 bases from J, leaving 11 bases between. DNA of the CDR3: TGTGCCAGCAGCTTTGGGGGGCAGTACCAAGAGACCCAGTACTTC. Amino acids: CASSFGGQYQETQYF.

V gene TRBV5-1 combines with J gene TRBJ2-7; no clear D. CDR3 length: 16 amino acids. In germline, CDR1 is SGHRS, CDR2 YFSETQ. Trimming cost V 0 bases and J 6 bases, with 19 bases left between them. The CDR3 nucleotides read TGCGCCAGCAGCTTGGCTGTTCAGGCGAGCGATGGCGAGCAGTACTTC. Protein: CASSLAVQASDGEQYF.

V gene TRBV15 combines with J gene TRBJ1-2; D unresolved. The CDR3 sequence is 12 residues long. Deletions cut 0 bases from V and 7 bases from J, with 6 bases between. Germline V gene sequence: CDR1 LNHNV, CDR2 YYDKDF (reference sequence). CDR3 amino acids: CATSRDRIGYTF. CDR3 nucleotides: TGTGCCACCAGCAGAGATCGAATTGGCTACACCTTC.

The V call is TRBV30, the J call TRBJ1-5; D not certain. Trimming shortened V by 0 bases and J by 0 bases, and 12 bases separated the two germline ends. The CDR3 covers 16 residues. Germline V gives CDR1 GTSNPN, CDR2 SVGIG (reference sequence). CDR3 DNA sequence: TGTGCCTGGAGTGTACGGCACAGTTATAGCAATCAGCCCCAGCATTTT. This translates into CAWSVRHSYSNQPQHF. The variable domain in full, completed from reference TRBV30 and TRBJ1-5, reads SQTIHQWPATLVQPVGSPLSLECTVEGTSNPNLYWYRQAAGRGLQLLFYSVGIGQISSEVPQNLSASRPQDRQFILSSKKLLLSDSGFYLCAWSVRHSYSNQPQHFGDGTRLSIL.

This chain links TRBV9 with TRBJ2-7, with D uncertain. V lost 0 bases, J lost 3 bases, and 13 bases lay in between. The germline CDR1 and CDR2 sequences are SGDLS and YYNGEE. This CDR3 has 15 residues. CDR3 bases: TGTGCCAGCAGCGTAGGACACAGCTCATTCTACGAGCAGTACTTC. This sequence encodes CASSVGHSSFYEQYF.

V is TRBV29-1 and J is TRBJ1-1, with D perhaps matching TRBD1 (6 bases). Per germline, CDR1 SQVTM and CDR2 ANQGSEA. The CDR3 is made up of 13 amino acids. Between the trimmed V and J ends, which lost 5 bases and 0 bases, there was a span of 10 bases. The CDR3 is CSVYRALNTEAFF. The CDR3, as DNA: TGCAGCGTTTACAGGGCCTTGAACACTGAAGCTTTCTTT.

The chain carries TRBV6-1 and TRBJ1-3, with no clear D. The germline V gene encodes CDR1 MNHNS and CDR2 SASEGT. V lost 6 bases and J 0 bases, leaving 9 bases between the germline ends. The CDR3 totals 14 residues. CDR3 region: CASSTDYSGNTIYF. CDR3 DNA sequence: TGTGCCAGCAGCACGGACTACTCTGGAAACACCATATATTTT.

This chain uses TRBV5-1 with TRBJ2-5; D is undetermined. The CDR3 spans 12 residues. V gave up 2 bases and J gave up 5 bases, with 7 bases separating them. Per germline, CDR1 SGHRS and CDR2 YFSETQ. Here the CDR3 DNA reads TGCGCCAGCAGCTTACCGGCGGAGACCCAGTACTTC. This gives the protein CASSLPAETQYF.

This chain links TRBV5-4 with TRBJ2-5; weak D call: TRBD1 (6 bases). V gave up 0 bases and J gave up 13 bases, with 19 bases separating them. This CDR3 is 14 amino acids long. Germline V lookup: CDR1 SGHNT, CDR2 YYREEE (reference sequence). Written as DNA, the CDR3 is TGTGCCAGCAGCTTGGAAGGGCAGGGGCTTGAGGGGTACTTC. Translated, it gives CASSLEGQGLEGYF.

The CDR3 DNA follows: TGCGCCACCTCCCGGACAGGGATGGACAATGAGCAGTTCTTC. Translating it yields CATSRTGMDNEQFF. V usage is TRBV5-1 and J usage is TRBJ2-1; 8 nucleotides agree with TRBD1. The V gene's germline CDR1 is SGHRS and CDR2 YFSETQ. The CDR3 loop spans 14 amino acids. Trimming cost V 9 bases and J 5 bases; bases outside gene matches: 10.